These 13 T cell receptor beta chains were all obtained from the same sample, sequenced in a study of T-cell reconstitution after alpha-beta-depleted transplantation in children. Using unique molecular identifiers, the investigators prepared the TCRbeta library. Using its own MiXCR run on the PCR reads, TCRdb lists one record per CDR3 protein. Here the sample spans about 600,000 distinct CDR3 sequences, 8% to 11% being singletons. This specimen was PBMCs from the stem cell graft donor, taken from the stem cell graft. The source is a human donor who donated a stem cell graft to a child with acute myeloid leukemia.

This clonotype has just a few counts. The chain uses TRBV7-9 and TRBJ1-1; a possible D gene is TRBD1 (5 bases). Deletions cut 3 bases from V and 6 bases from J, with 11 bases between. The length of the CDR3 is 13 residues. CDR1 and CDR2 from the germline V gene are SEHNR and FQNEAQ (reference sequence). In nucleotides, the CDR3 is TGTGCCAGCAGCTTCGGGACGGATTCTGAAGCTTTCTTT. Translation gives CASSFGTDSEAFF.

The table lists this clonotype with a few counts. CDR3 in amino acids: CASRIAGLSSYNEQFF. The CDR3 DNA follows: TGTGCCAGCAGAATAGCGGGGCTTAGCTCCTACAATGAGCAGTTCTTC. The chain has TRBV6-1 and TRBJ2-1; 8 bases fit TRBD2. The CDR3 covers 16 residues. Unmatched junction bases numbered 7, after V lost 6 bases and J lost 0 bases. The germline CDR1 and CDR2 sequences are MNHNS and SASEGT.

This clonotype was seen many times. The chain has TRBV5-1 and TRBJ2-7; 8 bases are a match to TRBD2. The CDR3 runs to 13 residues. The V gene's germline CDR1 is SGHRS and CDR2 YFSETQ. V gave up 3 bases and J gave up 2 bases; unmatched junction bases: 1. CDR3: CASSWGLAYEQYF. The CDR3, as DNA: TGCGCCAGCAGCTGGGGACTAGCCTACGAGCAGTACTTC.

This clonotype was seen ten or more times. This chain connects TRBV15 to TRBJ2-1, with 9 bases matching TRBD2. This CDR3 is 17 amino acids long. Looked up from germline, CDR1 is LNHNV and CDR2 is YYDKDF (reference sequence). V lost 0 bases and J lost 4; bases outside the gene matches: 7. CDR3 bases: TGTGCCACCAGCAGAGAGGGGTATAGCGGGAGATACAATGAGCAGTTCTTC. This encodes CATSREGYSGRYNEQFF.

At least ten counts were recorded for this clonotype. V is TRBV12-5 and J is TRBJ2-7, with TRBD2 as a possible D gene (7 bases). CDR3 size: 15 residues. The V gene lost 3 bases and the J gene lost 5 bases, with 17 bases spanning the gap. Looked up from germline, CDR1 is LGHNT and CDR2 is FRNRAP. The CDR3, as DNA: TGTGCTAGTGGTTTAGGTCGGGGGGCGTGGGACGAGCAGTACTTC. It codes for CASGLGRGAWDEQYF.

Many counts were recorded for this clonotype. The chain combines TRBV20-1 with TRBJ1-1; 8 nucleotides line up with TRBD1. CDR3 length equals 17 residues. J lost 1 base, V lost 1 base, and 11 bases had no gene match. In germline, CDR1 is DFQATT, CDR2 SNEGSKA (reference sequence). CDR3 sequence reads: CSARVSAQGGWNTEAFF. The CDR3 DNA follows: TGCAGTGCTAGAGTTTCGGCACAGGGGGGTTGGAACACTGAAGCTTTCTTT.

The CDR3 sequence: CSAGSPGLAGASTDTQYF. For the CDR3, the DNA is TGCAGTGCCGGGAGTCCGGGACTAGCGGGAGCTAGCACAGATACGCAGTATTTT. The gene calls are TRBV20-1 and TRBJ2-3; 14 nucleotides match TRBD2. Germline V gives CDR1 DFQATT, CDR2 SNEGSKA (reference sequence). The CDR3 length is 18 residues. V shed 6 bases and J 0 bases; nucleotides not matched to a gene: 11.

This clonotype occurred a few times. The gene calls are TRBV14 and TRBJ2-5; 11 nucleotides align to TRBD2. CDR1 is SGHDN, CDR2 FVKESK, per germline. Trimming took 4 bases from V and 4 from J; bases not matched to a gene: 5. The CDR3 covers 15 residues. The CDR3 region is CASSPVAGGRETQYF. CDR3 in DNA: TGTGCCAGCAGCCCAGTAGCGGGAGGGAGAGAGACCCAGTACTTC.

This clonotype was recorded many times. The chain couples TRBV28 to TRBJ1-1; TRBD1 might be the D (5 bases). This CDR3 comprises 14 residues. Trimming removed 2 bases from V and 3 bases from J, with 10 bases in between. CDR1 and CDR2 (germline): MDHEN, SYDVKM. The DNA for the CDR3 is TGTGCCAGCAGTTTAGCAGGGAGGGACACTGAAGCTTTCTTT. Encoded protein: CASSLAGRDTEAFF. Complete variable domain (other parts from reference TRBV28 and TRBJ1-1): DVKVTQSSRYLVKRTGEKVFLECVQDMDHENMFWYRQDPGLGLRLIYFSYDVKMKEKGDIPEGYSVSREKKERFSLILESASTNQTSMYLCASSLAGRDTEAFFGQGTRLTVV.

This clonotype was seen a handful of times. The genes are TRBV5-1 and TRBJ1-2; TRBD1 matches 8 bases. V shed 4 bases, J shed 6 bases, and the junction held 8 bases outside the gene matches. CDR3 length: 14 amino acids. CDR1 SGHRS and CDR2 YFSETQ come from the germline V gene. The CDR3 nucleotides are TGCGCCAGCAGCAACGGACAGGGTTGGGATGGCTACACCTTC. Encoded protein: CASSNGQGWDGYTF.

This clonotype was seen many times. V usage is TRBV12-3 or TRBV12-4 and J usage is TRBJ2-6; unclear D gene. V lost 6 bases, J lost 0 bases, and 9 bases lay in between. This CDR3 spans 15 amino acids. In DNA form, the CDR3 reads TGTGCCAGCAGGCCTAGAGGCTCTGGGGCCAACGTCCTGACTTTC. Its translation is CASRPRGSGANVLTF.

In its sample, this clonotype was seen a few times. The rearrangement joins TRBV10-3 to TRBJ2-2; D not certain. The CDR3 is 15 amino acids. The V gene lost 4 bases and the J gene lost 0 bases, with 9 bases spanning the gap. From germline, CDR1 is ENHRY and CDR2 SYGVKD. CDR3 bases: TGTGCCATCAGTGGTGCCCCCCCGAACACCGGGGAGCTGTTTTTT. Amino acids: CAISGAPPNTGELFF.

This sequence joins TRBV24-1 and TRBJ2-1; TRBD2 is a possible D gene (7 bases). V was cut by 3 bases and J by 1 base, with 15 bases left in between. This CDR3 has 17 amino acids. Germline V gene sequence: CDR1 KGHDR, CDR2 SFDVKD. The CDR3 bases are TGTGCCACCAGTGATCCGGGGAGGGGGAGTTCCTACAATGAGCAGTTCTTC. Translation gives CATSDPGRGSSYNEQFF.